This TCR beta chain was obtained from a study of T-cell reconstitution after alpha-beta-depleted transplantation in children. This sample's TCRbeta library carried unique molecular identifier barcodes. TCRdb independently ran MiXCR on the PCR reads; one entry per CDR3 protein. The top ten hold roughly 6% of the sample, which has around 380,000 distinct CDR3 sequences, about a tenth seen once. Germline CDR1 LGHNA, CDR2 YSLEER. Trimming pared 0 bases from V and 6 bases from J, leaving 15 bases between. CDR3 length: 15 amino acids. This clonotype came up many times. V usage is TRBV4-3 and J usage is TRBJ2-7; the D gene is possibly TRBD2 (6 bases). This TCR was recovered from a human donor who donated a stem cell graft to a child with acute myeloid leukemia. The sequenced sample was PBMCs from the stem cell graft donor, obtained from the stem cell graft. CDR3 residues: CASSQEFGGIGEQYF. DNA for the CDR3: TGCGCCAGCAGCCAAGAGTTCGGCGGGATTGGCGAGCAGTACTTC.